These T cell receptor beta chains were read from a single sample in a study of blood T cells in healthy people across ages. TCRdb independently ran MiXCR on the 5' RACE reads; one entry per CDR3 protein. The profile shows around 700,000 distinct CDR3 sequences, about 25% of them singletons. Separately, the same data were catalogued under a study of T cells of mothers and their children.

The sequenced sample was blood. These receptors were taken from a boy younger than 18 in good health. CDR3s include the opening cysteine and the closing phenylalanine or tryptophan. The D gene is left open where the match is weak. The size field is filled for only some rows; it gives once, few, many or a size class.

>TRBJ2-1|NA|TRBD2|TRBV29-1
TGCAGCGTCGTTATACCAGCGGGAGTTAACAATGAGCAGTTCTTC
CSVVIPAGVNNEQFF
>TRBJ2-5|NA|NA|TRBV9
TGTGCCAGCAGCGTAGAACCGTGGGGCCAAGAGACCCAGTACTTC
CASSVEPWGQETQYF
>TRBJ2-7|NA|TRBD1|TRBV5-1
TGCGCCAGCAGCTACGGACAGGGGGCCGGGTCCTACGAGCAGTACTTC
CASSYGQGAGSYEQYF
>TRBJ2-3|once|NA|TRBV7-3
TGTGCCTGCAGCTCGGGGCTCGGTAAAGATACGCAGTATTTT
CACSSGLGKDTQYF
>TRBJ2-3|NA|TRBD2|TRBV9
TGTGCCAGCAGCGTAGAGGGACTAGCGGGGGGCCGTTACACAGATACGCAGTATTTT
CASSVEGLAGGRYTDTQYF
>TRBJ2-2|few|TRBD1|TRBV12-3/TRBV12-4
TGTGCCAGCAGCCCGGGACAGACCTCCGGGGAGCTGTTTTTT
CASSPGQTSGELFF
>TRBJ2-2|NA|TRBD1|TRBV29-1
TGCAGCGTTGAGGAGTGGGACAGCAACACCGGGGAGCTGTTTTTT
CSVEEWDSNTGELFF
>TRBJ2-7|NA|NA|TRBV6-2/TRBV6-3
TGTGCCAGCACCTTCTCTGCGGTCTACGAGCAGTACTTC
CASTFSAVYEQYF
>TRBJ2-5|NA|TRBD1|TRBV7-9
TGTGCCAGCAGCTTAGAGGGGGCGGAAACATATAGGTACCAAGAGACCCAGTACTTC
CASSLEGAETYRYQETQYF
>TRBJ2-7|few|NA|TRBV5-1
TGCGCCGGTCCCTGGGACTTGCCCTACGAGCAGTACTTC
CAGPWDLPYEQYF
>TRBJ1-5|few|NA|TRBV28
TGTGCCAGCAGTTTCTGGGGGCCCAATCAGCCCCAGCATTTT
CASSFWGPNQPQHF
>TRBJ2-4|few|NA|TRBV7-2
TGTGCCAGCAGCTCACAGTACTTC
CASSSQYF
>TRBJ2-1|NA|TRBD2|TRBV7-6
TGTGCCAGCAGCTTAAATTATCTGGCTAGCGGTTCCAGCTCCTACAATGAGCAGTTCTTC
CASSLNYLASGSSSYNEQFF
>TRBJ2-1|few|NA|TRBV19
TGTGCCAGTAGTCCACTTCGGACGACGGCCAATGAGCAGTTCTTC
CASSPLRTTANEQFF
>TRBJ2-7|NA|NA|TRBV4-2
TGTGCCAGCAGCCAAGATCTTGTCCAGGCTTACGAGCAGTACTTC
CASSQDLVQAYEQYF
>TRBJ2-2|NA|NA|TRBV20-1
TGCAGTGCTAGATCAAGTGGCGAGGTCGGGGAGCTGTTTTTT
CSARSSGEVGELFF
>TRBJ1-4|few|NA|TRBV18
TGTGCCAGCTCACCGACGGGCAGGGAAAAACTGTTTTTT
CASSPTGREKLFF
>TRBJ1-5|NA|TRBD1|TRBV18
TGTGCCAGCTCACCCTCCGGGACAGGGGCTTATCAGCCCCAGCATTTT
CASSPSGTGAYQPQHF
>TRBJ2-3|NA|NA|TRBV20-1
TGCAGTGCTAGAGTTTGGGTTAGCACAGATACGCAGTATTTT
CSARVWVSTDTQYF
>TRBJ2-5|NA|NA|TRBV20-1
TGCAGTGCTAGAGATAGACGGGGGACCCTACAAGAGACCCAGTACTTC
CSARDRRGTLQETQYF
>TRBJ2-1|few|TRBD1|TRBV5-6
TGTGCCAGCAGCTTTGGGACAGGGGACAATGAGCAGTTCTTC
CASSFGTGDNEQFF
>TRBJ2-5|few|TRBD2|TRBV7-7
TGTGCTAGCAGCTTTCGGGAGGGCCTGGGAGAGACCCAGTACTTC
CASSFREGLGETQYF
>TRBJ2-7|NA|NA|TRBV12-3/TRBV12-4
TGTGCCAGCAGCCCCGACTCGTCCAACTCCTACGAGCAGTACTTC
CASSPDSSNSYEQYF
>TRBJ2-7|few|NA|TRBV11-3
TGTGCCAGCAGCGGGTCAGGGATTCGCGAGCAGTACTTC
CASSGSGIREQYF
>TRBJ2-3|NA|NA|TRBV29-1
TGCAGCGTTCGGGGGGCGAGCACAGATACGCAGTATTTT
CSVRGASTDTQYF
>TRBJ2-2|few|TRBD2|TRBV7-2
TGTGCCAGCAGCTCGCCGGGACTAGCTGCATATACCGGGGAGCTGTTTTTT
CASSSPGLAAYTGELFF
>TRBJ1-1|NA|NA|TRBV29-1
TGCAGCGTTAAACCACAGACCCTGGGGGACACTGAAGCTTTCTTT
CSVKPQTLGDTEAFF
>TRBJ2-7|few|TRBD2|TRBV5-1
TGCGCCAGCAGCTTGACGGCTAGCGGGGCCTACGAGCAGTACTTC
CASSLTASGAYEQYF
>TRBJ2-7|few|NA|TRBV19
TGTGCCAGCCTGGGACTCACGACCAACGAGCAGTACTTC
CASLGLTTNEQYF
>TRBJ1-1|NA|NA|TRBV7-2
TGTGCCAGCGGCTTCCAAGGGAACACTGAAGCTTTCTTT
CASGFQGNTEAFF
>TRBJ1-6|once|NA|TRBV6-2/TRBV6-3
TGTGCCAGCAGCAGCGCGACAGCTGTGGTAGATTCACCCCTCCACTTT
CASSSATAVVDSPLHF
>TRBJ2-5|NA|TRBD2|TRBV7-9
TGTGCCAGCAGCTCTACTAGCGGGAGTCGGTTGGTAGAGACCCAGTACTTC
CASSSTSGSRLVETQYF
>TRBJ2-3|NA|NA|TRBV29-1
TGCAGCGTTGAAGAGCAGGAAAGCCGTAGCACAGATACGCAGTATTTT
CSVEEQESRSTDTQYF
>TRBJ2-5|NA|NA|TRBV11-1
TGTGCCAGCAGCTCGGGGGAGTTGGTCGAGACCCAGTACTTC
CASSSGELVETQYF
>TRBJ2-4|NA|TRBD2|TRBV4-1
TGCGCCAGCAGCCAAGAAGGGAGCGGGAGGGTAGCCAAAAACATTCAGTACTTC
CASSQEGSGRVAKNIQYF
>TRBJ1-2|few|NA|TRBV29-1
TGCAGCGTTGGAGGCAGGTCCTATGGCTACACCTTC
CSVGGRSYGYTF
>TRBJ2-3|NA|TRBD2|TRBV27
TGTGCCAGCAGTTTACAGCGGGGGGGTGGGGCAGATACGCAGTATTTT
CASSLQRGGGADTQYF
>TRBJ2-1|many|NA|TRBV5-1
TGCGCCAGCAGCTTGGACAGGGCCCCCTACAATGAGCAGTTCTTC
CASSLDRAPYNEQFF